This T cell receptor (beta chain) was documented in a study of T-cell memory formation after mild COVID-19. Study summary: TCR clusters were mostly donor specific.

CDR3 length: 16 amino acids. The ends were cut back, 5 bases at V and 6 bases at J, with 22 bases in the middle. CDR1 is SEHNR and CDR2 is FQNEAQ in the germline V gene (reference sequence). This clonotype was picked up a small number of times. What it binds is not known. TCRdb called the 5' RACE reads again in MiXCR, with one record for every CDR3 protein. The sample lists roughly 340,000 distinct CDR3 sequences; approximately 15% were seen once. Study-wide points: Some clones that responded turned up in pre-infection memory, which suggests that cross-reactive memory joined in. CD4+ bias marked clones expanding day 15 to 37, unlike balanced contracting clones.

Input material: PBMCs or a T cell subset sorted from them (not recorded which). This chain connects TRBV7-9 to TRBJ1-2; D is possibly TRBD1 (6 bases). The clonotype originates from a man between 18 and 35 years old who had mild COVID-19 (a few samples of this study predate the infection). Cell type and time point are not known. In DNA form, the CDR3 reads TGTGCCAGCAGCCGCGGCAGGGCGAGGGGGAGCGATGGCTACACCTTC. Protein product: CASSRGRARGSDGYTF.